This T cell receptor (beta chain) was obtained from a study of T cells in Graves' hyperthyroidism and ophthalmopathy. The study's findings and limits: Before onset, ophthalmopathy was predicted by the model a median 6.5 months earlier. Using 13 V-J features, a model discriminated ophthalmopathy from stable hyperthyroidism. Blood also showed most of the thyroid clonotypes that were expanded above 0.001.

Clinical symptoms, serum thyroxine and TRAb, thyroid ultrasound and orbital computed tomography together formed the diagnostic basis. The V and J ends lost 5 bases and 1 base respectively, with 20 bases between them. CDR1 is MNHNS and CDR2 is SASEGT in the germline V gene. CDR3 length equals 17 residues. It was RNA transcripts that yielded the amplified TCR beta CDR3 regions. The TCR CDR3 was amplified in a first-round RT-PCR using the HTBI primer set. TCRdb recomputed calls from the multiplex PCR reads with MiXCR, one row per CDR3 protein. The sample yields more than 450,000 distinct CDR3 sequences, about 20% seen once. To note about this clonotype: Its specificity is not known.

This TCR came from a man in his forties or fifties with Graves' ophthalmopathy. The rearrangement uses TRBV6-1 and TRBJ1-1; possibly TRBD1 for D (5 bases). The material sequenced was blood. In DNA form, the CDR3 reads TGTGCCAGCAGTCCAAACCCACGGGGCAGGGAGAACACTGAAGCTTTCTTT. This encodes CASSPNPRGRENTEAFF.